This T cell receptor beta chain is drawn from a study of breast tumors, draining lymph nodes, adjacent tissues. Overall study findings and caveats: Tumor TCR diversity was below lymph nodes but above nontumor tissue. Findings are consistent with lymph node origin and intratumoral expansion of most tumor T cells. Compared with basal-like, luminal-like tumors shared significantly more repertoire with nontumor tissue.

This clonotype was seen ten or more times. Antigen unknown. TCRdb re-analysed the multiplex PCR reads in MiXCR, keeping a single row per CDR3 protein. Found here are some 100,000 distinct CDR3 sequences, 20% to 25% of them singletons; the top ten hold more than 0.9%. The CDR3 extends over 13 amino acids. Trimming pared 9 bases from V and 6 bases from J, leaving 16 bases between. Germline V gene sequence: CDR1 ENHRY, CDR2 SYGVKD. Samples came from axillary lymph nodes draining the breast cancer. This clonotype was obtained from a female donor with breast cancer. Some clones in this sample may be carry-over from other donors' samples. Sequenced input: axillary lymph node tissue. The chain has TRBV10-3 and TRBJ2-3, with D perhaps matching TRBD2 (6 bases). The CDR3 reads CAIGRGALDTQYF. The DNA of the CDR3 is TGTGCCATAGGGCGGGGTGCACTGGATACGCAGTATTTT.